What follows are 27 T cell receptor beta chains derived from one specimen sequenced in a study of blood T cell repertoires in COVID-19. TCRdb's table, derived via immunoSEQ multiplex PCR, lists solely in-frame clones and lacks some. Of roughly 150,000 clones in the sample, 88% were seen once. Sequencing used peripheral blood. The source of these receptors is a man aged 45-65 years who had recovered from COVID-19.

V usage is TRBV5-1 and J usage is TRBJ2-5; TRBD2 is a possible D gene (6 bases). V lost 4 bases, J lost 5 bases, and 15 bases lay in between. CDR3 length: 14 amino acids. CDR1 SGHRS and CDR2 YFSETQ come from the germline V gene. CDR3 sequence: CASSKAGGGETQYF. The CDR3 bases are TGCGCCAGCAGCAAGGCAGGTGGAGGGGAGACCCAGTACTTC.

CDR3 nucleotide sequence: TGCGCCAGCAGGAGTTGGGGGGGAAGCACAGATACGCAGTATTTT. Residues: CASRSWGGSTDTQYF. The chain employs TRBV5-1 and TRBJ2-3, with 7 bases aligning to TRBD2. Germline V gene sequence: CDR1 SGHRS, CDR2 YFSETQ. The CDR3 is 15 amino acids. Trimming cost V 5 bases and J 0 bases; bases outside gene matches: 6.

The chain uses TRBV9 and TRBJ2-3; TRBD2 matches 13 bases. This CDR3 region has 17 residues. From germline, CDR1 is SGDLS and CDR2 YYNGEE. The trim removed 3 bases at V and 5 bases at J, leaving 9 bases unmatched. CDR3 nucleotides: TGTGCCAGCAGCGCCGGGACTAGCGGGGCCGGTTTAGATACGCAGTATTTT. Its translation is CASSAGTSGAGLDTQYF.

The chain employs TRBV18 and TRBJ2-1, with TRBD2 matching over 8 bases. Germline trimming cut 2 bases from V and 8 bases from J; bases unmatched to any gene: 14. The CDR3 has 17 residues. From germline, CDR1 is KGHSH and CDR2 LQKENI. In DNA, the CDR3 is TGTGCCAGCTCACCAAGGGTACAGGGCGGACTAGCCCATGAGCAGTTCTTC. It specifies CASSPRVQGGLAHEQFF.

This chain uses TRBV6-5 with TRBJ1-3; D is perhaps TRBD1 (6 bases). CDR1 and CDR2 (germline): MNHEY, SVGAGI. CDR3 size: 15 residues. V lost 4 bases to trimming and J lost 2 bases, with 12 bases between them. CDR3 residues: CASSLGASTGNTIYF. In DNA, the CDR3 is TGTGCCAGCAGTTTGGGGGCGTCTACTGGAAACACCATATATTTT.

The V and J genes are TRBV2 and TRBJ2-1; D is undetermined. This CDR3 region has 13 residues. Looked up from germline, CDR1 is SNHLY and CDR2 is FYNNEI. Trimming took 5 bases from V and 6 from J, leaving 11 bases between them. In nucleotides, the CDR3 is TGTGCCAGCAGTCCTAGACCCGTCAATGAGCAGTTCTTC. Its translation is CASSPRPVNEQFF.

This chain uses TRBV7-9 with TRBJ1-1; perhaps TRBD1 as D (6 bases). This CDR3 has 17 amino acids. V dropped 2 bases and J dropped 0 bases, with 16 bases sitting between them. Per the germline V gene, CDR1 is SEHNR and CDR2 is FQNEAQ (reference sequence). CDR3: CASSLRRQGIMNTEAFF. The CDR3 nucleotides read TGTGCCAGCAGCTTAAGGAGGCAGGGGATAATGAACACTGAAGCTTTCTTT.

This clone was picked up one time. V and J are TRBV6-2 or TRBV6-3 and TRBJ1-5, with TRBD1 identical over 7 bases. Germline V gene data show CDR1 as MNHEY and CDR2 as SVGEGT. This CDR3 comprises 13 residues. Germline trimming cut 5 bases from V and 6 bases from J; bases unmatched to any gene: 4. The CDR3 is CASSPQGSQPQHF. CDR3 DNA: TGTGCCAGCAGTCCACAGGGGAGTCAGCCCCAGCATTTT.

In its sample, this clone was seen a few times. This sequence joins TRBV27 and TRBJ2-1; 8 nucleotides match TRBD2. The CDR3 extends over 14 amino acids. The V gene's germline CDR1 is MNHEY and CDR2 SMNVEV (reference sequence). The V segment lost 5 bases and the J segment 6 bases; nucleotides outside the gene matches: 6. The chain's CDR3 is CASSKGTSPNEQFF. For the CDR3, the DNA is TGTGCCAGCAGTAAAGGGACTAGTCCCAATGAGCAGTTCTTC.

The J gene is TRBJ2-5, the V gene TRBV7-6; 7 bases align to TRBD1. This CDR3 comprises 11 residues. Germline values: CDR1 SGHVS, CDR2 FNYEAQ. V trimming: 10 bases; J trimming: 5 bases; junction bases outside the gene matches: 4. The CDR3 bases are TGTGCCACACAGGGGATCGAGACCCAGTACTTC. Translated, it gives CATQGIETQYF.

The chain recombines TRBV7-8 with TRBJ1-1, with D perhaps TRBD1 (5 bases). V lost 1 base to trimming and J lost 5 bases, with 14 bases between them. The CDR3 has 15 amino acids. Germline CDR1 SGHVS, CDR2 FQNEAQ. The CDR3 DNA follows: TGTGCCAGCAGCTTAGTGGGGCAGGTTGGAACTGAAGCTTTCTTT. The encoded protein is CASSLVGQVGTEAFF.

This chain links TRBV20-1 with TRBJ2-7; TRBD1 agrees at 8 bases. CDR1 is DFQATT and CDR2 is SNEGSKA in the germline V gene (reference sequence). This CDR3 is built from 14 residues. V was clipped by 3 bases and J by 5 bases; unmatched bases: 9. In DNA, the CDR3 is TGCAGTGCTAGTAATAGACAGGGGAAAAACGAGCAGTACTTC. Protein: CSASNRQGKNEQYF.

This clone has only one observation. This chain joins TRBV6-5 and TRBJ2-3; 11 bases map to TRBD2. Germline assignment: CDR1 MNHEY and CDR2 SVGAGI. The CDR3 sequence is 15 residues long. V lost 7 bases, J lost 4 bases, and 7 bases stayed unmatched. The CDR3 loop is CASIDSGRASDTQYF. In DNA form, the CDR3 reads TGTGCCAGCATCGATAGCGGGAGGGCCTCAGATACGCAGTATTTT.

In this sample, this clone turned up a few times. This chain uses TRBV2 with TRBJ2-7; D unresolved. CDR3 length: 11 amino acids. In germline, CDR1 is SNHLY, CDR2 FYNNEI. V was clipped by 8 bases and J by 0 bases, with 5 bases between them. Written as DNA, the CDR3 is TGTGCCAGCGGCAGCTCCTACGAGCAGTACTTC. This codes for CASGSSYEQYF.

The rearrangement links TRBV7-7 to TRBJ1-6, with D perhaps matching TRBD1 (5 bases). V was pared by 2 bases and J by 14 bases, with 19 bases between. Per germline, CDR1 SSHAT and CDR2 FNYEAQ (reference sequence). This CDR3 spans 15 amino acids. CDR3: CASSLREGPVVSLHF. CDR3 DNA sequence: TGTGCCAGCAGCTTAAGGGAGGGGCCCGTTGTATCCCTCCACTTT.

The CDR3 spells CASSLTVHEQYF. The CDR3 region has the DNA TGTGCCAGCAGCTTGACAGTCCACGAGCAGTACTTC. The J gene is TRBJ2-7, the V gene TRBV7-9; tentatively, D is TRBD1 (5 bases). This CDR3 comprises 12 residues. The V gene's germline CDR1 is SEHNR and CDR2 FQNEAQ (reference sequence). V lost 3 bases and J lost 5, with 8 bases in between.

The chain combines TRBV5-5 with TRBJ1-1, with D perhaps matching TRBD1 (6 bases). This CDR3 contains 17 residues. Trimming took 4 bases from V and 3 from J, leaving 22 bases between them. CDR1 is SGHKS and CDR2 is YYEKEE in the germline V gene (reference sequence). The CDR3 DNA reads TGTGCCAGCAGCCCACGCGAGGGGGGGTTAGGGGACACTGAAGCTTTCTTT. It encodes CASSPREGGLGDTEAFF. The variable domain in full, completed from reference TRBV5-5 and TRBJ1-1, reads DAGVTQSPTHLIKTRGQQVTLRCSPISGHKSVSWYQQVLGQGPQFIFQYYEKEERGRGNFPDRFSARQFPNYSSELNVNALLLGDSALYLCASSPREGGLGDTEAFFGQGTRLTVV.

CDR3: CASSPKGGVSNQPQHF. DNA for the CDR3: TGTGCCAGTAGTCCTAAGGGAGGGGTTAGCAATCAGCCCCAGCATTTT. This chain uses TRBV19 with TRBJ1-5; TRBD1 might be the D (5 bases). Germline CDR1 is LNHDA and CDR2 is SQIVND (reference sequence). The V gene lost 5 bases and the J gene lost 0 bases, with 14 bases spanning the gap. The length of the CDR3 is 16 residues.

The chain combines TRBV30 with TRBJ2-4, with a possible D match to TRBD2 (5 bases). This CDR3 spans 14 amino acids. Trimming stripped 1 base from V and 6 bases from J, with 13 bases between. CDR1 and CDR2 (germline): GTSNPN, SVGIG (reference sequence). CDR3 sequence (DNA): TGTGCCTGGAGTGCCGGAGGTAGTGGAAACATTCAGTACTTC. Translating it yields CAWSAGGSGNIQYF.

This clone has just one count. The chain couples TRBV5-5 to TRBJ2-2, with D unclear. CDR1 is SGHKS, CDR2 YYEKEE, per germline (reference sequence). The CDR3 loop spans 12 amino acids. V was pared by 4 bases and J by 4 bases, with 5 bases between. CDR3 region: CASSPITGELFF. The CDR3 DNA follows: TGTGCCAGCAGCCCAATCACCGGGGAGCTGTTTTTT.

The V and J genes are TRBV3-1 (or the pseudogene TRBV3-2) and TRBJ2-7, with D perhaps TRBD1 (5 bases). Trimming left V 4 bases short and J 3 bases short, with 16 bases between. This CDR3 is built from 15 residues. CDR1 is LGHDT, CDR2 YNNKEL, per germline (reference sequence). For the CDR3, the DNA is TGTGCCAGCAGCCCATATAGGGGAACCAACTACGAGCAGTACTTC. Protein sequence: CASSPYRGTNYEQYF.

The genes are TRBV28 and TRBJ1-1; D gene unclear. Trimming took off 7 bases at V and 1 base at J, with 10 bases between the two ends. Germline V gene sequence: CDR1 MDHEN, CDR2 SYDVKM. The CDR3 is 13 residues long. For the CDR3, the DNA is TGTGCCAGCATGAGGAGGGCGAACACTGAAGCTTTCTTT. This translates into CASMRRANTEAFF.

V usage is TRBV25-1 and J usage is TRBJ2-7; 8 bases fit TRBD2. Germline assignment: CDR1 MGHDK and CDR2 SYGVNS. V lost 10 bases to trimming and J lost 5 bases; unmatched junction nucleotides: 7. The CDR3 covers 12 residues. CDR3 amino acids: CAISGTFNEQYF. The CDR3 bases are TGTGCCATTAGCGGGACCTTTAACGAGCAGTACTTC.

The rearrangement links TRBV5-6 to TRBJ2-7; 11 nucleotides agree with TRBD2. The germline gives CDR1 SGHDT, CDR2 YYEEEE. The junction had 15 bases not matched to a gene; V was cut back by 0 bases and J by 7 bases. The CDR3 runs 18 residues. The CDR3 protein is CASSLGGTSGGHLREQYF. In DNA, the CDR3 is TGTGCCAGCAGCTTGGGTGGGACTAGCGGCGGTCACCTTCGTGAGCAGTACTTC.

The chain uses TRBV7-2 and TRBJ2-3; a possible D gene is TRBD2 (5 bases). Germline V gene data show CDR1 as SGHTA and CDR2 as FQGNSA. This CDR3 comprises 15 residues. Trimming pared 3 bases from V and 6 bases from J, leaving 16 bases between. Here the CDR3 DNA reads TGTGCCAGCAGCTTCTGGGGAGAGAATTGGGATACGCAGTATTTT. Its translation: CASSFWGENWDTQYF. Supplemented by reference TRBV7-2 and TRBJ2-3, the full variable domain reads GAGVSQSPSNKVTEKGKDVELRCDPISGHTALYWYRQSLGQGLEFLIYFQGNSAPDKSGLPSDRFSAERTGGSVSTLTIQRTQQEDSAVYLCASSFWGENWDTQYFGPGTRLTVL.

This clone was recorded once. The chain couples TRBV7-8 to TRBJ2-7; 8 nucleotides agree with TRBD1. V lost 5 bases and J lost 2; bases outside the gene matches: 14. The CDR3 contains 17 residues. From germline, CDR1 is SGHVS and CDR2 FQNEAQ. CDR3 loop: CASSVQAGGQATYEQYF. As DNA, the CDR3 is TGTGCCAGCAGCGTCCAAGCTGGGGGACAGGCAACCTACGAGCAGTACTTC.

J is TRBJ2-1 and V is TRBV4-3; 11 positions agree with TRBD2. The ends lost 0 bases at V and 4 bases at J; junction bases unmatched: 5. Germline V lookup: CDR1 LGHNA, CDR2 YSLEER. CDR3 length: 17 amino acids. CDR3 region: CASSQDEGTSGYNEQFF. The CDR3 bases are TGCGCCAGCAGCCAAGATGAGGGGACTAGCGGATACAATGAGCAGTTCTTC.